This entry concerns a single T cell receptor beta chain. These data belong to a study of blood T cell repertoires in COVID-19. As for the study in general: COVID-19 samples collected from the United States, Italy and Spain covered acute and convalescent phases.

Authors' analysis steps: Reference gene primer amplification in the assay estimated nucleated cell counts. The repertoire was sequenced with immunoSEQ multiplex PCR; TCRdb's copy has only in-frame clones and lacks some. V, J and clone size are those of that table, while D and trimming were read from the DNA. This sample has about 250,000 clones, with approximately 82% found just once. V was cut by 0 bases and J by 4 bases, with 10 bases left in between. The V gene's germline CDR1 is GTSNPN and CDR2 SVGIG (reference sequence). This CDR3 has 13 residues. The V gene is TRBV30, the J gene TRBJ2-7; D is perhaps TRBD1 (5 bases). The sequenced sample was peripheral blood. This TCR came from a man aged 35-49 years with active or convalescent COVID-19. The chain's CDR3 is CAWSVQDRYEQYF. CDR3 coding DNA: TGTGCCTGGAGTGTACAGGACCGATACGAGCAGTACTTC.